This T cell receptor beta chain is drawn from a study of shared clonotypes between healthy human individuals. Profiling relied on immunoSEQ multiplex PCR, and the TCRdb table lists in-frame clones only, not all of them. The sample consists of 2 million to 3 million clones, over 85% of them appearing once. The TCR originated in a young man in good health. Some clones in this sample may be carry-over from other donors' samples. Material for sequencing was naive CD4+ T cells from PBMCs. The subset is: CD45RA+ positively selected.

CDR3 sequence (DNA): TGTGCCAGCGGCCCGTACTACGAGCAGTACTTC. Translation gives CASGPYYEQYF. V usage is TRBV27 and J usage is TRBJ2-5; D is ambiguous. The closer fit of TRBJ2-7 to the DNA end suggests the J call may be wrong. Germline CDR1 reads MNHEY; CDR2 reads SMNVEV (reference sequence). This CDR3 is built from 11 residues.